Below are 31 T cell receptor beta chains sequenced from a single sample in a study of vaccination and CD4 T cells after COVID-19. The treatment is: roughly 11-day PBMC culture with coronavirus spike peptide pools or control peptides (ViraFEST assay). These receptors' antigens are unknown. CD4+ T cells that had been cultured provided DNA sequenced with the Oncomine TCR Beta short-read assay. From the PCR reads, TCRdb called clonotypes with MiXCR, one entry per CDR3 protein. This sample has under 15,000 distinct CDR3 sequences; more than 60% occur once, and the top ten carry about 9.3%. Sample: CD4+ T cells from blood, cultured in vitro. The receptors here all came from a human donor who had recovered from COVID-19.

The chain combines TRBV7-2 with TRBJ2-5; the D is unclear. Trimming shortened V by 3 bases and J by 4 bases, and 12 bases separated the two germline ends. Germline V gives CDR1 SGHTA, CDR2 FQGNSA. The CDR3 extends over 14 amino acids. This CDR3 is CASSLGGVGETQYF. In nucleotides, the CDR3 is TGTGCCAGCAGCTTGGGTGGGGTTGGAGAGACCCAGTACTTC.

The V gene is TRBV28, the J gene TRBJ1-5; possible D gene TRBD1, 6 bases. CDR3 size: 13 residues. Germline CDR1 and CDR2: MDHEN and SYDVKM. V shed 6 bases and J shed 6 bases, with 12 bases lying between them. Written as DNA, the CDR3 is TGTGCCAGCAGCCAGGGGAGCGGTCAGCCCCAGCATTTT. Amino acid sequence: CASSQGSGQPQHF.

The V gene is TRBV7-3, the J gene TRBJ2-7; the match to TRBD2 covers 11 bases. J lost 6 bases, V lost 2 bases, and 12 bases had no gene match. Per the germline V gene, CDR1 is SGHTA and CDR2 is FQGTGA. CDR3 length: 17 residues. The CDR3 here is CASSLSPGLAGGGEQYF. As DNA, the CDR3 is TGTGCCAGCAGCTTATCCCCCGGGCTAGCGGGAGGAGGCGAGCAGTACTTC.

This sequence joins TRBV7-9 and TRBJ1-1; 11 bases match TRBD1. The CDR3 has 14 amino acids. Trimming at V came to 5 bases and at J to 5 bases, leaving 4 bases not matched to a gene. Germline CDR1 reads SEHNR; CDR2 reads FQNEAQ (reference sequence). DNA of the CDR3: TGTGCCAGCAGCCTCGGACAGGGGGCGACTGAAGCTTTCTTT. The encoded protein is CASSLGQGATEAFF.

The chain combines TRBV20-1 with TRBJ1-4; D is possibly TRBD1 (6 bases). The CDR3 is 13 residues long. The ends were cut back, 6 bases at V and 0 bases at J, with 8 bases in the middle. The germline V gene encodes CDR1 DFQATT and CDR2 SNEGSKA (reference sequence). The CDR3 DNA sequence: TGCAGTGCCAGACAGGCAACTAATGAAAAACTGTTTTTT. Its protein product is CSARQATNEKLFF.

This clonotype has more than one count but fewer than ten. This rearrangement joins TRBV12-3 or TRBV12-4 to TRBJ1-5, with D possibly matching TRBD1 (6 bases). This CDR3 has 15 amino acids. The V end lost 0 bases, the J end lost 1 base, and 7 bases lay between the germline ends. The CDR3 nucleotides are TGTGCCAGCAGTTTAGCAGGGGGAAGCAATCAGCCCCAGCATTTT. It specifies CASSLAGGSNQPQHF.

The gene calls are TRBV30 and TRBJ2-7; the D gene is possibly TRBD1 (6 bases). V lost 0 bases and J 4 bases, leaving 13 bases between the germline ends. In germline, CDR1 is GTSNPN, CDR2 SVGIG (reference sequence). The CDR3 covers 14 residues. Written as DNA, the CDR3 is TGTGCCTGGAGTGTACTACCACAGGGTTACGAGCAGTACTTC. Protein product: CAWSVLPQGYEQYF. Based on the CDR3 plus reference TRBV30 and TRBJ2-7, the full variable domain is SQTIHQWPATLVQPVGSPLSLECTVEGTSNPNLYWYRQAAGRGLQLLFYSVGIGQISSEVPQNLSASRPQDRQFILSSKKLLLSDSGFYLCAWSVLPQGYEQYFGPGTRLTVT.

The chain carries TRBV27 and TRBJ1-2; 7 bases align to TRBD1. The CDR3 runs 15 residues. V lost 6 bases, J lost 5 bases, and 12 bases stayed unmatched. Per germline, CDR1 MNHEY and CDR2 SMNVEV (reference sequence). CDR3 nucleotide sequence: TGTGCCAGCAGCCGGGACAGAGGGGACGCTTATGGCTACACCTTC. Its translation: CASSRDRGDAYGYTF.

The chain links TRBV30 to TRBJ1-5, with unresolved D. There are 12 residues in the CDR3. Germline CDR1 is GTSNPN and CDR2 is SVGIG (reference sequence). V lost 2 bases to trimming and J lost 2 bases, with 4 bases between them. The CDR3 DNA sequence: TGTGCCTGGAGTAGGGGCAATCAGCCCCAGCATTTT. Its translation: CAWSRGNQPQHF.

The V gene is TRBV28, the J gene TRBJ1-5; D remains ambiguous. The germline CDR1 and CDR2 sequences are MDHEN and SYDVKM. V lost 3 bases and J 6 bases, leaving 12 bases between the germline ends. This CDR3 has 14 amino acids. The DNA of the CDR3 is TGTGCCAGCAGTTTTCGCGGGGTCAGTCAGCCCCAGCATTTT. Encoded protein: CASSFRGVSQPQHF.

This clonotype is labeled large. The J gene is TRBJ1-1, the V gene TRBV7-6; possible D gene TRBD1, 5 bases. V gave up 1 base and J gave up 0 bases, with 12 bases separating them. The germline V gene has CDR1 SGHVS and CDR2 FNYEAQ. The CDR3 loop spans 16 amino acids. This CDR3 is CASSLGGAVLNTEAFF. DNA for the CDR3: TGTGCCAGCAGCTTAGGCGGGGCCGTACTGAACACTGAAGCTTTCTTT.

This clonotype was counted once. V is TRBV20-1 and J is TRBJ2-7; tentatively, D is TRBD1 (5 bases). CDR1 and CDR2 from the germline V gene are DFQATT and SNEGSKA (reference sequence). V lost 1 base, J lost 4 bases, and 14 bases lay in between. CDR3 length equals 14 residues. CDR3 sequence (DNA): TGCAGTGCTAGAGGGGGCAGAAGCATATACGAGCAGTACTTC. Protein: CSARGGRSIYEQYF.

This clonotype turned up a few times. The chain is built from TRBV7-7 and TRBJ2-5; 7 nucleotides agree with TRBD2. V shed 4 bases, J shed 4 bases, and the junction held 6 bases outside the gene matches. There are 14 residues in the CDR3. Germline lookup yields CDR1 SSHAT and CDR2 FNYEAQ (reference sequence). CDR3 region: CASSSTGRGETQYF. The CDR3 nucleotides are TGTGCCAGCAGCTCAACGGGGAGGGGAGAGACCCAGTACTTC. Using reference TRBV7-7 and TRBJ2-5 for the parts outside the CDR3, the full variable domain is GAGVSQSPRYKVTKRGQDVTLRCDPISSHATLYWYQQALGQGPEFLTYFNYEAQPDKSGLPSDRFSAERPEGSISTLTIQRTEQRDSAMYRCASSSTGRGETQYFGPGTRLLVL.

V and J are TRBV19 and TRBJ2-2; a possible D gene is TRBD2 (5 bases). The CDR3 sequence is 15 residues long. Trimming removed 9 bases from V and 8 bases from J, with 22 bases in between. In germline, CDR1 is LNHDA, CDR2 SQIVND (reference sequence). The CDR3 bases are TGTGCCAGCGAACTAGGCCCATCCCGAGGGGGGGAGCTGTTTTTT. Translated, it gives CASELGPSRGGELFF.

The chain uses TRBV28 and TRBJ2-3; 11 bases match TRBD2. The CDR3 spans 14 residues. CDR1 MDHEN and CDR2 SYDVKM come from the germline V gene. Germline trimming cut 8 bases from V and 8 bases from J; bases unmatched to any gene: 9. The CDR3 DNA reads TGTGCCAGCCTTTATAGCGGGAGGGCGGCTACGCAGTATTTT. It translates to CASLYSGRAATQYF.

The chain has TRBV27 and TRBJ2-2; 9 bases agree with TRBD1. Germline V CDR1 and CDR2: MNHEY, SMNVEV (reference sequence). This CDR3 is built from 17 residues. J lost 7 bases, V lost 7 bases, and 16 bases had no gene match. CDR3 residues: CASIAPGTGIPNGELFF. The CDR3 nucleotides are TGTGCCAGCATCGCTCCCGGGACAGGGATCCCGAACGGGGAGCTGTTTTTT.

The CDR3 bases are TGTGCCAGCATTACAGGGTTCCAGCCCCAGCATTTT. Protein sequence: CASITGFQPQHF. The chain links TRBV21-1 to TRBJ1-5; the table's TRBD1 call for D was not verified on the DNA. TRBV21-1 counts as a pseudogene. The CDR3 spans 12 residues.

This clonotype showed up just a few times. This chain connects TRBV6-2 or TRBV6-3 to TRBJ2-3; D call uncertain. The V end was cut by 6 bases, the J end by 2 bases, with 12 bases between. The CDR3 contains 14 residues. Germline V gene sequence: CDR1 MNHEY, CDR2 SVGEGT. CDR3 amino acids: CASSTGPTTDTQYF. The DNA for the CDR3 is TGTGCCAGCAGCACCGGGCCAACCACAGATACGCAGTATTTT.

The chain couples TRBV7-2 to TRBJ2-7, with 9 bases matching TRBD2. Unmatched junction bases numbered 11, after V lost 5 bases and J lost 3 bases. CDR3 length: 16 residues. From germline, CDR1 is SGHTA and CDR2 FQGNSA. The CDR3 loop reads CASSPRSSGVGYEQYF. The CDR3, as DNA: TGTGCCAGCAGCCCGCGTTCTAGCGGGGTTGGCTACGAGCAGTACTTC.

The CDR3 region has the DNA TGTGCCAGCAGCTTAGGGGTCCAGGGCCACACCATATATTTT. It codes for CASSLGVQGHTIYF. V is TRBV7-2 and J is TRBJ1-3; tentative D call: TRBD1 (5 bases). The V and J ends lost 1 base and 8 bases respectively, with 12 bases between them. Germline values: CDR1 SGHTA, CDR2 FQGNSA. This CDR3 is 14 amino acids long.

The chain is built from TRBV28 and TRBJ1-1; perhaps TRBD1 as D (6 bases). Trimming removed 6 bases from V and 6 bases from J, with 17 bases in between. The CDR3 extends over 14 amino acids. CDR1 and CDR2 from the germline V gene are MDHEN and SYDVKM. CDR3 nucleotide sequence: TGTGCCAGCAGCGAAGCAGGGGACGCCGCTGAAGCTTTCTTT. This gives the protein CASSEAGDAAEAFF.

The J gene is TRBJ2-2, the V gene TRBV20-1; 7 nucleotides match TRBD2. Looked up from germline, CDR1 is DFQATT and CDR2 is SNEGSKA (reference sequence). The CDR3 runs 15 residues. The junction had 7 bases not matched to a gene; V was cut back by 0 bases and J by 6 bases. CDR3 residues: CSARDLGRFAGELFF. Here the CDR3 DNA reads TGCAGTGCTAGAGATCTCGGGAGGTTCGCCGGGGAGCTGTTTTTT.

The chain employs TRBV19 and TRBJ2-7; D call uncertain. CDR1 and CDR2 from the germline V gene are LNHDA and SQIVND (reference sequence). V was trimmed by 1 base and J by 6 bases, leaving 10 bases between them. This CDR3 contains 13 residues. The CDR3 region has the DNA TGTGCCAGTAGTATAGGCGGTAAGCGCGAGCAGTACTTC. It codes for CASSIGGKREQYF.

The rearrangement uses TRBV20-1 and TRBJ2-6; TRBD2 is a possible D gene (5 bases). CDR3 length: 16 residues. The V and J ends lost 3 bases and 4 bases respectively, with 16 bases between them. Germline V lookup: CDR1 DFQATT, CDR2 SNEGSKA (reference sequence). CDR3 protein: CSASPPSGSGANVLTF. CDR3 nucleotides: TGCAGTGCTAGTCCTCCGAGCGGATCAGGGGCCAACGTCCTGACTTTC.

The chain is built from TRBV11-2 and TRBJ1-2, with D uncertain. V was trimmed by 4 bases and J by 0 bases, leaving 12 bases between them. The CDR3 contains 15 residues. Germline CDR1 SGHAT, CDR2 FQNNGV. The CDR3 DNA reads TGTGCCAGCAGCTCCTATAGGGCGGCTAACTATGGCTACACCTTC. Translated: CASSSYRAANYGYTF.

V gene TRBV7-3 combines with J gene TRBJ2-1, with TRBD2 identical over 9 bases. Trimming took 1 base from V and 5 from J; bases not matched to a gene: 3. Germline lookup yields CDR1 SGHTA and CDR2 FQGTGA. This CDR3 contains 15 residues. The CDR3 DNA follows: TGTGCCAGCAGCTTAAGACTAGCGGAGAACAATGAGCAGTTCTTC. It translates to CASSLRLAENNEQFF.

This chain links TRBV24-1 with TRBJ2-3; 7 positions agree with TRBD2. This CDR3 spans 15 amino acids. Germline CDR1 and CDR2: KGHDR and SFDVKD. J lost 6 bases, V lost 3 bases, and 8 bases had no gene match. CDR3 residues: CATSDPRTRKDTQYF. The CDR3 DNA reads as TGTGCCACCAGTGATCCCCGGACTAGAAAGGATACGCAGTATTTT.

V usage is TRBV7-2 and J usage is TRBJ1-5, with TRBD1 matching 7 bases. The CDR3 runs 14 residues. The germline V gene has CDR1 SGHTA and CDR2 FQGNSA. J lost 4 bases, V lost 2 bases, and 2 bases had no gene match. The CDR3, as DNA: TGTGCCAGCAGCTTACAGGGGGGGAATCAGCCCCAGCATTTT. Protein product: CASSLQGGNQPQHF.

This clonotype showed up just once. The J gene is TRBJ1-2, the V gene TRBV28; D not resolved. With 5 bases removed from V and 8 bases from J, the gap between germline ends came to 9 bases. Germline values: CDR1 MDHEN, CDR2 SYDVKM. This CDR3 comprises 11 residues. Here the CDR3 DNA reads TGTGCCAGCAGTAGTACTCGCGGCTACACCTTC. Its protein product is CASSSTRGYTF.

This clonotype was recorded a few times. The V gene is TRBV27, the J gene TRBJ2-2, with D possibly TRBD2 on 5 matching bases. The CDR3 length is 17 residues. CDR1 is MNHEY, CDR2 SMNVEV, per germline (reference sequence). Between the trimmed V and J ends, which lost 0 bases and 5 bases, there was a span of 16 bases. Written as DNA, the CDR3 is TGTGCCAGCAGTTTATCGATCGCGGCCGGAGGAACCGGGGAGCTGTTTTTT. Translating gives CASSLSIAAGGTGELFF.

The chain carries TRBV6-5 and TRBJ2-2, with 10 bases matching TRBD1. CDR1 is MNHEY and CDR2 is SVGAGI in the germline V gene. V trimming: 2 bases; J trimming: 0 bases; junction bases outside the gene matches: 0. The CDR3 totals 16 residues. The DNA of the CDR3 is TGTGCCAGCAGTTACGGGACAGGGGCGAACACCGGGGAGCTGTTTTTT. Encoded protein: CASSYGTGANTGELFF.